A single sample gave rise to the 25 T cell receptor beta chains below, sequenced in a study of shared T cell receptors in the human thymus. Generated by immunoSEQ multiplex PCR, the TCRdb table keeps only in-frame clones and is missing some. This table has just under 550,000 clones, roughly 74% appearing once. The data also belong to a second study, concerning human thymus T cells.

Sequencing was done on a sample of thymocytes. The receptors come from a boy in the first two years of life with a congenital heart defect.

On this clone itself: One end of the junction varies from germline; a read error may be responsible. This sequence joins TRBV6-1 and TRBJ2-7; TRBD2 matches 9 bases. The germline V gene encodes CDR1 MNHNS and CDR2 SASEGT. The length of the CDR3 is 16 residues. The DNA for the CDR3 is TGTGCCAGCAGCGAAGGGGCTAGCGGGACTCTATACGAGCAGTACTTC. This codes for CASSEGASGTLYEQYF.

The rearrangement joins TRBV2 to TRBJ1-5, with D perhaps TRBD1 (6 bases). Trimming stripped 10 bases from V and 7 bases from J, with 20 bases between. Germline CDR1 reads SNHLY; CDR2 reads FYNNEI. The CDR3 runs 14 residues. CDR3 amino acids: CATNEQGRNQPQHF. The CDR3 DNA reads TGTGCCACCAACGAACAGGGTAGAAACCAGCCCCAGCATTTT.

The V call is TRBV27, the J call TRBJ1-1, with 9 nucleotides matching TRBD1. The J segment lost 5 bases and the V segment lost 3 bases, leaving 10 bases of the junction unmatched. CDR3 length: 16 amino acids. CDR1 is MNHEY and CDR2 is SMNVEV in the germline V gene (reference sequence). CDR3 coding DNA: TGTGCCAGCAGTTTTAAGGAGACAGGGGGATATACTGAAGCTTTCTTT. Translated: CASSFKETGGYTEAFF.

This clone appeared a few times. The genes are TRBV28 and TRBJ2-7, with TRBD1 matching over 7 bases. V gave up 5 bases and J gave up 7 bases; unmatched junction bases: 8. Per the germline V gene, CDR1 is MDHEN and CDR2 is SYDVKM. CDR3 length: 13 amino acids. CDR3 nucleotides: TGTGCCAGCAGTGGGACAGCTCTAGGAGAGCAGTACTTC. Protein: CASSGTALGEQYF.

This chain connects TRBV28 to TRBJ2-2; perhaps TRBD2 as D (5 bases). The CDR3 totals 15 residues. Deletions cut 3 bases from V and 0 bases from J, with 8 bases between. Germline CDR1 and CDR2: MDHEN and SYDVKM. The CDR3 reads CASSLRETNTGELFF. CDR3 in DNA: TGTGCCAGCAGTTTGAGGGAGACGAACACCGGGGAGCTGTTTTTT.

This clone occurred a few times. CDR3 DNA: TGTGCCAGCTCACCAGGGAGCTCCTACAATGAGCAGTTCTTC. Its protein is CASSPGSSYNEQFF. The chain combines TRBV18 with TRBJ2-1, with a tentative D call TRBD2 (5 bases). Deletions cut 2 bases from V and 0 bases from J, with 5 bases between. The CDR3 runs to 14 residues. Germline lookup yields CDR1 KGHSH and CDR2 LQKENI. Using reference TRBV18 and TRBJ2-1 for the parts outside the CDR3, the full variable domain is NAGVMQNPRHLVRRRGQEARLRCSPMKGHSHVYWYRQLPEEGLKFMVYLQKENIIDESGMPKERFSAEFPKEGPSILRIQQVVRGDSAAYFCASSPGSSYNEQFFGPGTRLTVL.

The DNA of the CDR3 is TGCGCCAGCAGCCCAGTTAACAGTGACTCCTACGAGCAGTACTTC. Residues: CASSPVNSDSYEQYF. This chain links TRBV4-3 with TRBJ2-7; D ambiguous. The V end lost 4 bases, the J end lost 0 bases, and 13 bases lay between the germline ends. The CDR3 runs 15 residues. Germline assignment: CDR1 LGHNA and CDR2 YSLEER.

This clone was recorded a few times. The CDR3 spells CASSPTGGWYEQYF. In DNA, the CDR3 is TGTGCCAGCAGCCCCACAGGGGGCTGGTACGAGCAGTACTTC. This chain joins TRBV7-9 and TRBJ2-7; the match to TRBD1 covers 9 bases. The CDR3 runs 14 residues. Germline lookup yields CDR1 SEHNR and CDR2 FQNEAQ (reference sequence). With 5 bases clipped from V and 4 bases from J, the junction kept 6 bases outside the gene matches.

The V gene is TRBV7-2, the J gene TRBJ1-5, with a tentative D call TRBD1 (5 bases). CDR3 length equals 14 residues. V lost 1 base and J 9 bases, leaving 13 bases between the germline ends. Germline V gives CDR1 SGHTA, CDR2 FQGNSA. The CDR3 DNA reads TGTGCCAGCAGCTTAGGACAGCGCCATCGGCCCCAGCATTTT. Its translation: CASSLGQRHRPQHF.

The chain links TRBV21-1 to TRBJ2-1; the table gives TRBD2 as D, unverified against the DNA. TRBV21-1 is a pseudogene. The CDR3 runs to 16 residues. CDR3 coding DNA: TGTGCCAGCAGCAAAGGATTGGGGAGCTCCTACAATGAGCAGTTCTTC. This translates into CASSKGLGSSYNEQFF.

V is TRBV7-2 and J is TRBJ2-5; 10 bases line up with TRBD2. V lost 5 bases and J lost 7; bases outside the gene matches: 16. Germline V gene lookup returns CDR1 SGHTA and CDR2 FQGNSA. There are 17 residues in the CDR3. The CDR3 sequence: CASSRPRTSGPPGTQYF. Written as DNA, the CDR3 is TGTGCCAGCAGCCGTCCCAGGACTAGCGGACCTCCCGGGACCCAGTACTTC.

This clone was counted between two and nine times. This chain uses TRBV12-5 with TRBJ2-5; a weak D match, TRBD1 (6 bases). Trimming removed 6 bases from V and 5 bases from J, with 16 bases in between. The germline V gene encodes CDR1 LGHNT and CDR2 FRNRAP. CDR3 length: 14 residues. The CDR3 is CASGGPGAGETQYF. The CDR3 region has the DNA TGTGCTAGTGGGGGGCCAGGGGCTGGGGAGACCCAGTACTTC.

This sequence joins TRBV7-9 and TRBJ2-5; 7 bases map to TRBD1. V trimming: 5 bases; J trimming: 5 bases; junction bases outside the gene matches: 5. CDR1 is SEHNR, CDR2 FQNEAQ, per germline (reference sequence). This CDR3 contains 13 residues. In DNA form, the CDR3 reads TGTGCCAGCAGCCTGCAGGGACAGGAGACCCAGTACTTC. Protein product: CASSLQGQETQYF.

The genes are TRBV4-3 and TRBJ2-2; D may be TRBD2 (6 bases). This CDR3 spans 16 amino acids. The V and J ends lost 5 bases and 0 bases respectively, with 13 bases between them. The germline gives CDR1 LGHNA, CDR2 YSLEER. CDR3 in amino acids: CASSALAVANTGELFF. In DNA form, the CDR3 reads TGCGCCAGCAGCGCATTAGCGGTCGCGAACACCGGGGAGCTGTTTTTT.

This clone was found once. This rearrangement joins TRBV7-4 to TRBJ1-1; the match to TRBD1 covers 7 bases. With V trimmed by 5 bases and J by 5 bases, 14 bases remained unmatched. Germline V CDR1 and CDR2: SGHVT, SQSDAQ. There are 16 residues in the CDR3. CDR3 sequence: CASSPRGGQRETEAFF. The DNA for the CDR3 is TGTGCCAGCAGCCCGCGGGGGGGACAGAGGGAAACTGAAGCTTTCTTT.

The chain uses TRBV7-2 and TRBJ2-7; the match to TRBD2 covers 7 bases. Per germline, CDR1 SGHTA and CDR2 FQGNSA. V dropped 5 bases and J dropped 9; count of bases not matched to a gene: 10. This CDR3 is 13 amino acids long. The CDR3: CASSPQASGTQYF. CDR3 coding DNA: TGTGCCAGCAGCCCCCAAGCTAGCGGCACGCAGTACTTC.

This clone was seen a handful of times. This rearrangement joins TRBV5-1 to TRBJ2-1; D possibly corresponds to TRBD1 (6 bases). Deletions cut 0 bases from V and 5 bases from J, with 12 bases between. The CDR3 has 15 residues. Per the germline V gene, CDR1 is SGHRS and CDR2 is YFSETQ. The CDR3 DNA reads TGCGCCAGCAGCTTGGGGGCAGGGGCTAACAATGAGCAGTTCTTC. Translation: CASSLGAGANNEQFF.

V is TRBV27 and J is TRBJ1-1; TRBD1 is a possible D gene (5 bases). The V gene lost 3 bases and the J gene lost 7 bases, with 12 bases spanning the gap. The CDR3 consists of 13 residues. From germline, CDR1 is MNHEY and CDR2 SMNVEV (reference sequence). The CDR3 coding sequence is TGTGCCAGCAGTTTGTGGGGCGCAAGTGAAGCTTTCTTT. Translation gives CASSLWGASEAFF.

This clone was seen a few times. The rearrangement joins TRBV7-2 to TRBJ2-7; the match to TRBD2 covers 8 bases. The junction had 5 bases not matched to a gene; V was cut back by 1 base and J by 0 bases. The CDR3 spans 16 residues. CDR1 and CDR2 (germline): SGHTA, FQGNSA. This CDR3 reads CASSLGVREDSYEQYF. The CDR3 DNA reads as TGTGCCAGCAGCTTAGGCGTGCGGGAGGACTCCTACGAGCAGTACTTC.

The rearrangement links TRBV6-1 to TRBJ1-5; TRBD1 is a possible D gene (6 bases). The CDR3 sequence is 15 residues long. The germline V and J ends were trimmed by 5 bases and 4 bases, with 15 bases remaining between them. Germline V gene sequence: CDR1 MNHNS, CDR2 SASEGT. The CDR3 DNA reads TGTGCCAGCAGTCCCCCCGGACAGAAAAATCAGCCCCAGCATTTT. It specifies CASSPPGQKNQPQHF.

The chain combines TRBV10-2 with TRBJ1-5; tentative D call: TRBD1 (5 bases). Trimming removed 0 bases at V and 9 bases at J, with 15 bases between. There are 15 residues in the CDR3. The germline CDR1 and CDR2 sequences are WSHSY and SAAADI. The CDR3 DNA reads TGCGCCAGCAGTGAGTCGGGGGGGGATGCATGGCCCCAGCATTTT. Amino acids: CASSESGGDAWPQHF.

V and J are TRBV10-1 and TRBJ2-2, with 9 bases fitting TRBD2. Unmatched junction bases numbered 10, after V lost 2 bases and J lost 6 bases. This CDR3 region has 17 residues. Germline V lookup: CDR1 WNHNN, CDR2 SYGVQD (reference sequence). The CDR3 loop is CASSEGPGGRVPGELFF. The CDR3 coding sequence is TGCGCCAGCAGTGAGGGTCCCGGCGGGAGGGTTCCCGGGGAGCTGTTTTTT.

The chain uses TRBV4-1 and TRBJ2-1, with D possibly TRBD2 on 6 matching bases. Trimming shortened V by 4 bases and J by 5 bases, and 21 bases separated the two germline ends. The germline V gene has CDR1 MGHRA and CDR2 YSYEKL. The CDR3 length is 17 residues. The DNA for the CDR3 is TGCGCCAGCAGCCCCGGAGGCGGGACTGACCGACACAATGAGCAGTTCTTC. This translates into CASSPGGGTDRHNEQFF.

The chain combines TRBV6-5 with TRBJ1-5; 7 bases map to TRBD1. V trimming: 7 bases; J trimming: 2 bases; junction bases outside the gene matches: 5. The germline gives CDR1 MNHEY, CDR2 SVGAGI. The CDR3 extends over 14 amino acids. DNA of the CDR3: TGTGCCAGCAAGGACGGACAGGGCAATCAGCCCCAGCATTTT. Translating gives CASKDGQGNQPQHF.

This clone was detected only a few times. The chain recombines TRBV11-3 with TRBJ2-7, with D possibly being TRBD2 (6 bases). The CDR3 length is 17 residues. Germline CDR1 reads SGHNT; CDR2 reads YENEEA. Trimming stripped 5 bases from V and 3 bases from J, with 23 bases between. This chain's CDR3 is CASSPHCNGSPNYEQYF. CDR3 in DNA: TGTGCCAGCAGCCCACACTGTAACGGGAGTCCGAACTACGAGCAGTACTTC.